These 17 T cell receptor beta chains share one sample of origin, sequenced in a study of response to subunit inactivated influenza vaccine (dated by TCRdb to the late 2010s). Receptor amplification or capture employed RT-PCR. Sequenced on an Illumina HiSeq 2500. TCRdb itself trimmed the public reads at Q25 with fastp, ran MiXCR and retained productive beta chains. Here each entry gathers all rows of one CDR3 protein and keeps the most common genes and DNA. For this sample there are more than 150,000 distinct CDR3 sequences; about 9% appear just once. Together, the top ten hold around 9.9% of the sample. Sequenced here: non-naive T cells sorted from PBMCs, sampled on the day of vaccination. This specimen's cell subset or site label, interpreted: memory T cell fraction. The receptors were sampled from a man aged 45-60 years who received an inactivated influenza vaccine. Donor details come from another sample of the same person, matched by shared clones.

This clonotype was seen only a few times. V is TRBV5-6 and J is TRBJ2-5; D unclear. V was clipped by 4 bases and J by 1 base, with 11 bases between them. Germline V gene sequence: CDR1 SGHDT, CDR2 YYEEEE. The CDR3 is 14 residues long. CDR3 coding DNA: TGTGCCAGCAGCAGTCAGGTATCCCAAGAGACCCAGTACTTC. Protein product: CASSSQVSQETQYF.

The J gene is TRBJ2-7, the V gene TRBV28, with D unresolved. CDR3 size: 12 residues. Trimming shortened V by 6 bases and J by 3 bases, and 9 bases separated the two germline ends. Per germline, CDR1 MDHEN and CDR2 SYDVKM. The CDR3 DNA reads as TGTGCCAGCAGCCAACAGCACTACGAGCAGTACTTC. Protein sequence: CASSQQHYEQYF.

The CDR3 nucleotides read TGTGCCAGCAGTTTAGGACGGGTAGCAACTAATGAAAAACTGTTTTTT. The encoded protein is CASSLGRVATNEKLFF. The chain joins TRBV12-3 or TRBV12-4 to TRBJ1-4; D is undetermined. There are 16 residues in the CDR3. Trimming took off 1 base at V and 0 bases at J, with 9 bases between the two ends.

In this sample, this clonotype turned up many times. The rearrangement uses TRBV24-1 and TRBJ2-3, with 8 bases aligning to TRBD1. The germline V gene encodes CDR1 KGHDR and CDR2 SFDVKD. The ends lost 2 bases at V and 0 bases at J; junction bases unmatched: 3. The CDR3 length is 16 residues. This CDR3 reads CATSDSQGVSTDTQYF. CDR3 DNA: TGTGCCACCAGTGATTCACAGGGGGTTAGCACAGATACGCAGTATTTT.

This clonotype was observed a single time. Its ends do not fully match the called genes, so a read error is possible. This rearrangement joins TRBV10-3 to TRBJ2-1, with D tentatively TRBD1 or TRBD2 (6 bases each). The CDR3 is made up of 12 amino acids. Germline CDR1 is ENHRY and CDR2 is SYGVKD. This chain's CDR3 is CASSGGRDEQFF. CDR3 DNA: TGTGCCAGCAGTGGGGGGCGCGATGAGCAGTTCTTC.

This chain joins TRBV10-3 and TRBJ1-1; D is unclear. Germline-derived CDR1 and CDR2 are ENHRY and SYGVKD. CDR3 length equals 14 residues. Trimming cost V 2 bases and J 3 bases, with 10 bases left between them. The CDR3 nucleotides are TGTGCCATCAGTGAGGGCCTGTTTGACACTGAAGCTTTCTTT. Amino acid sequence: CAISEGLFDTEAFF.

This clonotype was picked up many times. The chain combines TRBV4-1 with TRBJ1-6; possible D gene TRBD1, 6 bases. The V end was cut by 0 bases, the J end by 9 bases, with 21 bases between. This CDR3 has 18 amino acids. Germline V gene sequence: CDR1 MGHRA, CDR2 YSYEKL. CDR3 residues: CASSQEPPQQGFSSPLHF. The CDR3 DNA reads TGCGCCAGCAGCCAAGAACCCCCTCAACAGGGATTCAGTTCACCCCTCCACTTT.

This clonotype was counted many times. This chain links TRBV7-2 with TRBJ1-2; perhaps TRBD1 as D (6 bases). V was pared by 0 bases and J by 3 bases, with 11 bases between. This CDR3 is built from 15 residues. The V gene's germline CDR1 is SGHTA and CDR2 FQGNSA. The CDR3 coding sequence is TGTGCCAGCAGCTTAGCGCTAGGGGGGGACTATGGCTACACCTTC. It is translated as CASSLALGGDYGYTF. The complete variable domain, with remaining parts taken from reference TRBV7-2 and TRBJ1-2, reads GAGVSQSPSNKVTEKGKDVELRCDPISGHTALYWYRQSLGQGLEFLIYFQGNSAPDKSGLPSDRFSAERTGGSVSTLTIQRTQQEDSAVYLCASSLALGGDYGYTFGSGTRLTVV.

This clonotype was counted only a few times. The chain has TRBV20-1 and TRBJ2-2; D gene unclear. This CDR3 spans 12 amino acids. The V and J ends lost 3 bases and 7 bases respectively, with 9 bases between them. Germline V gene sequence: CDR1 DFQATT, CDR2 SNEGSKA (reference sequence). CDR3 sequence (DNA): TGCAGTGCTAGCAGGACCGGCGGGGAGCTGTTTTTT. This encodes CSASRTGGELFF.

This clonotype was seen many times. This chain joins TRBV20-1 and TRBJ2-5, with D possibly matching TRBD1 (6 bases). CDR1 is DFQATT and CDR2 is SNEGSKA in the germline V gene (reference sequence). The germline V and J ends were trimmed by 2 bases and 4 bases, with 14 bases remaining between them. The CDR3 covers 14 residues. CDR3 sequence: CSARQTGMRETQYF. The CDR3 DNA follows: TGCAGTGCTAGACAAACAGGGATGCGAGAGACCCAGTACTTC.

This clonotype turned up a few times. The chain carries TRBV20-1 and TRBJ2-7; 10 bases fit TRBD2. Germline CDR1 and CDR2: DFQATT and SNEGSKA (reference sequence). The CDR3 is 14 amino acids. The J segment lost 6 bases and the V segment lost 3 bases, leaving 8 bases of the junction unmatched. CDR3 nucleotide sequence: TGCAGTGCTAGTTCCAGCGGGAGGGCCACCGAGCAGTACTTC. This sequence encodes CSASSSGRATEQYF.

At least ten counts were recorded for this clonotype. The V call is TRBV12-3 or TRBV12-4, the J call TRBJ1-1; the D is unclear. The CDR3 is 15 residues long. V shed 7 bases and J shed 0 bases, with 15 bases lying between them. The CDR3 DNA is TGTGCCAGCACCCTTACAGCTGGGATGAACACTGAAGCTTTCTTT. It specifies CASTLTAGMNTEAFF.

The chain links TRBV12-3 or TRBV12-4 to TRBJ1-6, with 7 bases that match TRBD1. The CDR3 spans 14 residues. The J segment lost 7 bases and the V segment lost 6 bases, leaving 6 bases of the junction unmatched. The CDR3 here is CASSRQGLNSPLHF. The CDR3 DNA follows: TGTGCCAGCAGCAGACAGGGCCTGAATTCACCCCTCCACTTT.

The rearrangement links TRBV4-3 to TRBJ2-7; TRBD1 aligns across 9 bases. CDR3 length equals 17 residues. The germline V gene encodes CDR1 LGHNA and CDR2 YSLEER. V lost 0 bases, J lost 1 base, and 7 bases stayed unmatched. The DNA for the CDR3 is TGCGCCAGCAGCCAAGAAGCTCTTGGGACAGGGTCCTACGAGCAGTACTTC. Protein: CASSQEALGTGSYEQYF.

This clonotype was observed at least ten times. This chain joins TRBV29-1 and TRBJ1-5, with D possibly TRBD1 on 6 matching bases. Germline V gene data show CDR1 as SQVTM and CDR2 as ANQGSEA. The CDR3 runs 14 residues. V was cut by 6 bases and J by 3 bases, with 15 bases left in between. The CDR3 bases are TGCAGCGTGACTTTGGGACAATTCAATCAGCCCCAGCATTTT. This codes for CSVTLGQFNQPQHF.

J is TRBJ1-2 and V is TRBV20-1; 7 positions match TRBD1. CDR3 length: 12 residues. Per the germline V gene, CDR1 is DFQATT and CDR2 is SNEGSKA (reference sequence). Trimming removed 4 bases from V and 4 bases from J; junction bases left unmatched: 3. The CDR3 reads CSAIRTGYGYTF. Written as DNA, the CDR3 is TGCAGTGCTATAAGGACAGGCTATGGCTACACCTTC.

A few counts support this clonotype. The chain has TRBV29-1 and TRBJ1-1, with 9 bases identical to TRBD1. The V segment lost 4 bases and the J segment 0 bases; nucleotides outside the gene matches: 9. CDR1 is SQVTM and CDR2 is ANQGSEA in the germline V gene. This CDR3 contains 16 residues. In nucleotides, the CDR3 is TGCAGCGTTGCGGGACAGGGCTGGGGTATGAACACTGAAGCTTTCTTT. Amino acids: CSVAGQGWGMNTEAFF.